This paragraph covers one T cell receptor beta chain sequence. This clonotype was detected a few times. The clone's antigen remains unknown. Within one base of it there is no much larger clone, and no base qualities were kept. Sequences SGHTA (CDR1) and FQGNSA (CDR2) are obtained from the germline V gene. The junction shows trimming of 0 bases on V and 1 base on J, and the gene matches do not reach 14 bases of it. The CDR3 goes from the cysteine to the phenylalanine over 19 residues. The DNA shown is the 57-base CDR3, in frame from base 1. The sample's time point, from its label and the paper: persistent/refractory GD, antithyroid drugs over 5 years with positive TRAb. For both TCR sequencing and RNA sequencing, RNA was extracted from PBMCs in TRIzol. The diagnosis of Graves' disease followed American Thyroid Association guidelines. The patients came from an endocrinology department in Xi'an, China. From each patient, around 9 milliliters of peripheral blood was collected into an EDTA anticoagulant tube. Ficoll Paque Plus density gradient separation was used to isolate PBMCs, and no further T cell sorting was performed. An Agilent 2100 Bioanalyzer and agarose gel were used to check RNA quality, while a NanoDrop 2000 measured RNA concentration.

The receptor library was made with multiplex PCR. Sequencing was performed on an Illumina HiSeq 4000. TCR beta libraries were built with iRepertoire HTBI primers and Arm-PCR amplification of CDR3 regions. PCR products were gel purified before sequencing. Per the source publication's procedure: Across samples, approximately 68 TRBV and roughly 15 TRBJ segments were identified and used for gene usage analysis of CDR3 amino acid clonotypes. Filtered high-quality paired reads were merged into contigs using COPE and FqMerger. BLAST was used to align contigs to IMGT TRBV, TRBD and TRBJ reference genes, and CDR3 was defined according to IMGT. Clonotypes above 0.1% frequency were classified as highly expanded clones. Repertoire diversity was measured by Shannon entropy, and V-J evenness by the Gini coefficient. Public clonotypes were defined as clonotypes shared by more than one individual. The raw public reads went through TCRdb reprocessing: fastp at Q25, MiXCR clone calling, in-frame beta chains kept. Each record represents a unique CDR3 protein, reported with the most common genes and DNA among its rows. The V and J calls shown here were made by TCRdb, not taken from the authors' results. This sample holds 400,000 or so distinct CDR3 sequences; about 20% were observed only once. The top ten clonotypes cover roughly 30% of the sample.

This specimen comes from a study of regulatory T cells in long-lasting Graves disease (dated by TCRdb to 2020 to 2023). A note on the overall study: Persistent Graves' disease was defined as antithyroid drug treatment for over 5 years with persistently positive TSH receptor autoantibodies. Peripheral blood TCR sequencing and RNA sequencing compared persistent Graves' disease patients with newly diagnosed Graves' disease patients. The study was registered as a clinical trial and conducted in China. A total of some 35 samples underwent TCR sequencing, from about 13 patients with persistent Graves' disease and 20 or so patients with newly diagnosed Graves' disease. Persistent Graves' disease patients in the clinical cohort had taken antithyroid drugs for around 10 years on average. Study-level results and caveats: Sequencing and analysis were restricted to the TCR beta chain. Persistent disease showed preferential use of TRBV28, TRBJ1-2 and TRBJ2-5, whereas newly diagnosed disease favored TRBV20-1 and TRBJ2-1. Persistent Graves' disease patients showed lower TCR Shannon entropy and fewer highly expanded clones than newly diagnosed patients, suggesting clonal expansion. The small sample size was acknowledged by the authors as a limitation that may reduce accuracy. Persistent patients shared more public clonotypes among themselves (around 2,700) than newly diagnosed patients did (approximately 970). Because the primary lesion, thyroid tissue, could not be accessed, the study looked at peripheral blood alone.

The specimen was peripheral blood mononuclear cells (PBMCs), collected when the disease was refractory, from a patient treated with antithyroid drugs. The sequence is built from TRBV7-2 and TRBJ2-7, with 8 central nucleotides matching TRBD2. This TCR was sampled from a female donor with Graves disease. The sequence in DNA is TGTGCCAGCAGCTTAGCGATCTGGGCCGTGACTAGCGCATCCTACGAGCAGTACTTC. This sequence encodes CASSLAIWAVTSASYEQYF.